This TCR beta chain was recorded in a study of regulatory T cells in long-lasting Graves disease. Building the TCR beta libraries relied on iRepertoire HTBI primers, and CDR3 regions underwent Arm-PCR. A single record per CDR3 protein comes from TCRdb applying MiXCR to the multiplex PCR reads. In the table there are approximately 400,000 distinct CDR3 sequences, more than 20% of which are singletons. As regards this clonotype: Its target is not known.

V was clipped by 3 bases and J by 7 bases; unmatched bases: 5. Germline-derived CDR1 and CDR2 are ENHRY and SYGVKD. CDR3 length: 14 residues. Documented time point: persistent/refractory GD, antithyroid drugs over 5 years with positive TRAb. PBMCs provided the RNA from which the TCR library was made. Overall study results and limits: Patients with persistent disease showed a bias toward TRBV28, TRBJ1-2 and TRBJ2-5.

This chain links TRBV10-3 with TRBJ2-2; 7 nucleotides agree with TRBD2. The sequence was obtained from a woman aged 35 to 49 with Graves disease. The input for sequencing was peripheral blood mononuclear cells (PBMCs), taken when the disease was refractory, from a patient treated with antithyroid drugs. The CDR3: CAISDAGDNGELFF. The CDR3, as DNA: TGTGCCATCAGTGATGCGGGAGATAACGGGGAGCTGTTTTTT.